Following are 27 T cell receptor beta chains from one sample sequenced in a study of B cell selection in AIRE deficiency (dated by TCRdb to about 2019). CD4+CD127+ cells were sorted as the conventional CD4 T cell population. Preparation of the library involved the immunoSEQ multiplex PCR assay. Sourced from immuneACCESS, this table was stored by TCRdb with only in-frame sequences that have V and J called. A share of the clones is absent; for the studies checked, an unresolved V gene accounts for under half, and the remainder has no known explanation. The sample has 23,000 or so clones on record, less than 97% of them singletons. Roughly 0.23% of the sample goes to the ten largest clones. Source material: CD4+CD127+ conventional T cells sorted from PBMCs. The receptor source for this set is a human donor in good health.

The genes are TRBV7-9 and TRBJ2-7; no clear D gene. The length of the CDR3 is 13 residues. V lost 0 bases and J 2 bases, leaving 5 bases between the germline ends. The germline gives CDR1 SEHNR, CDR2 FQNEAQ (reference sequence). The CDR3 loop is CASSLAGPYEQYF. As DNA, the CDR3 is TGTGCCAGCAGCTTAGCAGGTCCCTACGAGCAGTACTTC.

Written as DNA, the CDR3 is TGTGCCAGCAGCTTTGGACAGGCCACCTACGAGCAGTACTTC. Its protein product is CASSFGQATYEQYF. The V and J genes are TRBV7-9 and TRBJ2-7; 7 nucleotides align to TRBD1. The CDR3 totals 14 residues. Per the germline V gene, CDR1 is SEHNR and CDR2 is FQNEAQ (reference sequence). Trimming removed 3 bases from V and 2 bases from J; junction bases left unmatched: 4.

The J gene is TRBJ2-7, the V gene TRBV5-8, with D perhaps matching TRBD2 (6 bases). V lost 7 bases and J 1 base, leaving 18 bases between the germline ends. The CDR3 runs 15 residues. Germline CDR1 and CDR2: SGHTS and YDEGEE. This CDR3 is CASPTHPRGSYEQYF. The CDR3 DNA reads as TGTGCCAGCCCTACCCACCCCCGGGGGTCCTACGAGCAGTACTTC.

This chain links TRBV4-2 with TRBJ2-7; D assignment may be TRBD1 or TRBD2 (5 bases each). Germline CDR1 reads LGHNA; CDR2 reads YNFKEQ. This CDR3 has 14 residues. V lost 5 bases and J 3 bases, leaving 14 bases between the germline ends. The CDR3 here is CASSGRDGSYEQYF. CDR3 bases: TGTGCCAGCAGCGGACGGGACGGTAGCTACGAGCAGTACTTC.

The chain has TRBV6-1 and TRBJ2-5; D remains ambiguous. The CDR3 sequence is 12 residues long. Germline CDR1 is MNHNS and CDR2 is SASEGT. V lost 3 bases and J 6 bases, leaving 8 bases between the germline ends. CDR3 in amino acids: CASSDGRKTQYF. In DNA form, the CDR3 reads TGTGCCAGCAGTGATGGGCGGAAGACCCAGTACTTC.

The V and J genes are TRBV4-1 and TRBJ2-1; the D call may be TRBD1 or TRBD2 (5 bases each). The CDR3 has 16 residues. Per the germline V gene, CDR1 is MGHRA and CDR2 is YSYEKL. Trimming cost V 0 bases and J 4 bases, with 13 bases left between them. The CDR3 reads CASSQDLQGVYNEQFF. As DNA, the CDR3 is TGCGCCAGCAGCCAAGATCTGCAGGGAGTATACAATGAGCAGTTCTTC.

The rearrangement links TRBV6-6 to TRBJ2-7, with D uncertain. The CDR3 covers 10 residues. V was trimmed by 10 bases and J by 5 bases, leaving 9 bases between them. Germline-derived CDR1 and CDR2 are MNHNY and SVGAGI (reference sequence). CDR3 in amino acids: CATLFDEQYF. Here the CDR3 DNA reads TGTGCCACCCTCTTCGACGAGCAGTACTTC.

The chain recombines TRBV7-9 with TRBJ1-1; D unresolved. The length of the CDR3 is 12 residues. Trimming pared 0 bases from V and 3 bases from J, leaving 2 bases between. Germline loops: CDR1 SEHNR, CDR2 FQNEAQ (reference sequence). The CDR3 coding sequence is TGTGCCAGCAGCTTAGCTCACACTGAAGCTTTCTTT. This codes for CASSLAHTEAFF. The variable domain in full, with the rest retrieved from reference TRBV7-9 and TRBJ1-1, is DTGVSQNPRHKITKRGQNVTFRCDPISEHNRLYWYRQTLGQGPEFLTYFQNEAQLEKSRLLSDRFSAERPKGSFSTLEIQRTEQGDSAMYLCASSLAHTEAFFGQGTRLTVV.

J is TRBJ2-7 and V is TRBV5-1; 8 positions agree with TRBD2. From germline, CDR1 is SGHRS and CDR2 YFSETQ. The V and J ends lost 1 base and 8 bases, in that order; junction bases with no gene match: 8. The CDR3 sequence is 14 residues long. The CDR3 nucleotides read TGCGCCAGCAGCTTGAAAGCGGGAGAATCGCAGCAGTACTTC. It is translated as CASSLKAGESQQYF.

The chain recombines TRBV28 with TRBJ2-7; D may be TRBD1 or TRBD2 (5 bases each). The CDR3 loop spans 14 amino acids. Germline V gene lookup returns CDR1 MDHEN and CDR2 SYDVKM. V dropped 5 bases and J dropped 7 bases, with 18 bases sitting between them. The CDR3, as DNA: TGTGCCAGCAGTGACGCCAGGGACCCCTTTGAGCAGTACTTC. Its translation is CASSDARDPFEQYF. The full variable domain, its missing parts supplied by reference TRBV28 and TRBJ2-7, is DVKVTQSSRYLVKRTGEKVFLECVQDMDHENMFWYRQDPGLGLRLIYFSYDVKMKEKGDIPEGYSVSREKKERFSLILESASTNQTSMYLCASSDARDPFEQYFGPGTRLTVT.

This clone was counted only a few times. The chain is built from TRBV5-1 and TRBJ2-7, with TRBD2 matching 13 bases. CDR3 length equals 16 residues. The J segment lost 5 bases and the V segment lost 4 bases, leaving 9 bases of the junction unmatched. Germline V gene data show CDR1 as SGHRS and CDR2 as YFSETQ. The CDR3, as DNA: TGCGCCAGCAGCCCCGGACTAGCGGGGGCCGGCGACGAGCAGTACTTC. Translating gives CASSPGLAGAGDEQYF.

This clone was picked up a small number of times. One junction end disagrees with the germline gene, perhaps due to a read error. The rearrangement uses TRBV7-2 and TRBJ2-7, with 9 bases that match TRBD1. This CDR3 is 15 amino acids long. Per the germline V gene, CDR1 is SGHTA and CDR2 is FQGNSA. The CDR3, as DNA: TGTGCCAGCAGTTTAGACAGGGGGGCCCCCTACGAGCAGTACTTC. This translates into CASSLDRGAPYEQYF.

This clone was seen only once. The J gene is TRBJ1-4, the V gene TRBV5-1; D is uncertain. V gave up 2 bases and J gave up 3 bases, with 8 bases separating them. In germline, CDR1 is SGHRS, CDR2 YFSETQ. This CDR3 contains 14 residues. CDR3 bases: TGCGCCAGCAGCTTCGGGGAATCTAATGAAAAACTGTTTTTT. Translating it yields CASSFGESNEKLFF. The whole variable domain, filled in from reference TRBV5-1 and TRBJ1-4, reads KAGVTQTPRYLIKTRGQQVTLSCSPISGHRSVSWYQQTPGQGLQFLFEYFSETQRNKGNFPGRFSGRQFSNSRSEMNVSTLELGDSALYLCASSFGESNEKLFFGSGTQLSVL.

This clone appeared a few times. V and J are TRBV5-1 and TRBJ1-2, with a tentative D call TRBD1 (6 bases). CDR3 length: 14 amino acids. Germline-derived CDR1 and CDR2 are SGHRS and YFSETQ. V was trimmed by 2 bases and J by 2 bases, leaving 10 bases between them. The CDR3 region is CASSFTGTNYGYTF. CDR3 coding DNA: TGCGCCAGCAGCTTCACAGGGACGAACTATGGCTACACCTTC.

This clone showed up just once. The CDR3 is CASSRLAGPPTGELFF. For the CDR3, the DNA is TGTGCCAGCAGCCGACTAGCGGGCCCGCCCACCGGGGAGCTGTTTTTT. This sequence joins TRBV11-2 and TRBJ2-2; 10 bases fit TRBD2. Trimming cost V 5 bases and J 4 bases; bases outside gene matches: 7. This CDR3 comprises 16 residues. Germline values: CDR1 SGHAT, CDR2 FQNNGV. Based on the CDR3 plus reference TRBV11-2 and TRBJ2-2, the full variable domain is EAGVAQSPRYKIIEKRQSVAFWCNPISGHATLYWYQQILGQGPKLLIQFQNNGVVDDSQLPKDRFSAERLKGVDSTLKIQPAKLEDSAVYLCASSRLAGPPTGELFFGEGSRLTVL.

CDR3 amino acids: CASSPGQEGYTF. The CDR3, as DNA: TGCGCCAGCAGCCCGGGACAGGAGGGCTACACCTTC. The chain recombines TRBV5-1 with TRBJ1-2; 8 positions agree with TRBD1. Germline V gene data show CDR1 as SGHRS and CDR2 as YFSETQ. V was pared by 4 bases and J by 8 bases, with 4 bases of the junction left unmatched. This CDR3 region has 12 residues.

The V call is TRBV19, the J call TRBJ2-3; 10 nucleotides match TRBD2. The J segment lost 2 bases and the V segment lost 3 bases, leaving 8 bases of the junction unmatched. This CDR3 has 17 amino acids. Germline assignment: CDR1 LNHDA and CDR2 SQIVND (reference sequence). The CDR3 loop is CASSIAEREGSTDTQYF. As DNA, the CDR3 is TGTGCCAGTAGTATTGCCGAGCGGGAGGGTTCCACAGATACGCAGTATTTT.

This clone appeared a few times. The J gene is TRBJ1-1, the V gene TRBV10-3; D is unresolved. V lost 6 bases to trimming and J lost 0 bases, with 17 bases between them. Germline assignment: CDR1 ENHRY and CDR2 SYGVKD. CDR3 length: 16 amino acids. CDR3 sequence (DNA): TGTGCCATCAGAAAAAAGCCGGGGATCATGAACACTGAAGCTTTCTTT. Residues: CAIRKKPGIMNTEAFF.

The J gene is TRBJ1-3, the V gene TRBV18; unclear D gene. The CDR3 spans 15 residues. CDR1 KGHSH and CDR2 LQKENI come from the germline V gene. V dropped 3 bases and J dropped 5 bases, with 14 bases sitting between them. The CDR3 sequence is CASSPDGEWRNTIYF. As DNA, the CDR3 is TGTGCCAGCTCACCCGACGGGGAGTGGAGAAACACCATATATTTT.

The chain employs TRBV5-1 and TRBJ2-3; 10 bases match TRBD2. The germline V gene has CDR1 SGHRS and CDR2 YFSETQ. The CDR3 runs to 16 residues. Trimming cost V 0 bases and J 3 bases; bases outside gene matches: 4. CDR3 coding DNA: TGCGCCAGCAGCTTGGTGTCAGCGGGGGGGACAGATACGCAGTATTTT. Translation: CASSLVSAGGTDTQYF.

CDR3 coding DNA: TGTGCCAGCGTACGACAGATTAATGAAAAACTGTTTTTT. It yields the protein CASVRQINEKLFF. V gene TRBV2 combines with J gene TRBJ1-4; possibly TRBD1 for D (5 bases). V lost 8 bases and J lost 4, with 11 bases in between. CDR1 and CDR2 (germline): SNHLY, FYNNEI. This CDR3 is 13 amino acids long.

The chain uses TRBV11-1 and TRBJ2-5; 10 bases are shared with TRBD2. Trimming removed 5 bases from V and 2 bases from J; junction bases left unmatched: 14. The CDR3 spans 18 residues. Germline V lookup: CDR1 SGHAT, CDR2 FQDESV (reference sequence). The CDR3 DNA is TGTGCCAGCAGCGCCATGGGTGCTAGCGGGAGTCGGCAAGAGACCCAGTACTTC. This sequence encodes CASSAMGASGSRQETQYF.

V gene TRBV19 combines with J gene TRBJ2-1; the D gene could be TRBD1 or TRBD2 (6 bases each). Germline V CDR1 and CDR2: LNHDA, SQIVND (reference sequence). The CDR3 covers 12 residues. Trimming pared 3 bases from V and 9 bases from J, leaving 9 bases between. CDR3 bases: TGTGCCAGTAGTATGAGGGGGGCTGAGCAGTTCTTC. Translation: CASSMRGAEQFF. Based on the CDR3 plus reference TRBV19 and TRBJ2-1, the full variable domain is DGGITQSPKYLFRKEGQNVTLSCEQNLNHDAMYWYRQDPGQGLRLIYYSQIVNDFQKGDIAEGYSVSREKKESFPLTVTSAQKNPTAFYLCASSMRGAEQFFGPGTRLTVL.

The CDR3 DNA reads TGTGCCAGCAGTTACGGACTGGCCGGGTCCAAAAACATTCAGTACTTC. Translating it yields CASSYGLAGSKNIQYF. The rearrangement links TRBV6-5 to TRBJ2-4; D may be TRBD2 (5 bases). V lost 2 bases to trimming and J lost 2 bases, with 13 bases between them. Looked up from germline, CDR1 is MNHEY and CDR2 is SVGAGI. The CDR3 spans 16 residues.

This clone showed up just once. V gene TRBV2 combines with J gene TRBJ1-5; D gene ambiguous. Germline V gene sequence: CDR1 SNHLY, CDR2 FYNNEI. The CDR3 runs 13 residues. Trimming stripped 2 bases from V and 0 bases from J, with 2 bases between. Here the CDR3 reads CASSEFSNQPQHF. The DNA of the CDR3 is TGTGCCAGCAGTGAATTTAGCAATCAGCCCCAGCATTTT. Full variable domain (missing parts from reference TRBV2 and TRBJ1-5): EPEVTQTPSHQVTQMGQEVILRCVPISNHLYFYWYRQILGQKVEFLVSFYNNEISEKSEIFDDQFSVERPDGSNFTLKIRSTKLEDSAMYFCASSEFSNQPQHFGDGTRLSIL.

V usage is TRBV12-5 and J usage is TRBJ2-6; perhaps TRBD1 as D (5 bases). Germline V gene sequence: CDR1 LGHNT, CDR2 FRNRAP. The CDR3 runs to 15 residues. The V end lost 6 bases, the J end lost 4 bases, and 13 bases lay between the germline ends. This CDR3 reads CASGYLGAGANVLTF. In DNA, the CDR3 is TGTGCTAGTGGATACCTAGGGGCCGGGGCCAACGTCCTGACTTTC. Full variable domain (rest looked up from reference TRBV12-5 and TRBJ2-6): DARVTQTPRHKVTEMGQEVTMRCQPILGHNTVFWYRQTMMQGLELLAYFRNRAPLDDSGMPKDRFSAEMPDATLATLKIQPSEPRDSAVYFCASGYLGAGANVLTFGAGSRLTVL.

The chain joins TRBV19 to TRBJ2-1; D is unclear. V gave up 3 bases and J gave up 10 bases, with 10 bases separating them. The CDR3 runs to 12 residues. Germline V gene data show CDR1 as LNHDA and CDR2 as SQIVND (reference sequence). The CDR3 is CASSIWGREQFF. DNA for the CDR3: TGTGCCAGTAGTATTTGGGGAAGGGAGCAGTTCTTC.